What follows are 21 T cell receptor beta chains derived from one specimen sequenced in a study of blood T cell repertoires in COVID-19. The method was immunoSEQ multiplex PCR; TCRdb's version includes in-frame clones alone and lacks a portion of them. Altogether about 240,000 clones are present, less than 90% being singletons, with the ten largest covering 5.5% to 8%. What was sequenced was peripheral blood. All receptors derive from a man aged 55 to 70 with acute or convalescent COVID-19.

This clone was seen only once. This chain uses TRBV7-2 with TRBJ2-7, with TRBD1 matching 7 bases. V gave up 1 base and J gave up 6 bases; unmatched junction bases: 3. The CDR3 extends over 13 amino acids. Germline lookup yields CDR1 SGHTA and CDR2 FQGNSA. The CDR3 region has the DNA TGTGCCAGCAGCTTAGTACAGGGGACCGAGCAGTACTTC. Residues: CASSLVQGTEQYF.

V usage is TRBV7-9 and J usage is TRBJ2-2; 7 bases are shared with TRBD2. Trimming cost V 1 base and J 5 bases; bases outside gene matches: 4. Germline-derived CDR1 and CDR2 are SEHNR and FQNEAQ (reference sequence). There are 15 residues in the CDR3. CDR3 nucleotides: TGTGCCAGCAGCTTAGAAAGCGGGATGACCGGGGAGCTGTTTTTT. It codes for CASSLESGMTGELFF.

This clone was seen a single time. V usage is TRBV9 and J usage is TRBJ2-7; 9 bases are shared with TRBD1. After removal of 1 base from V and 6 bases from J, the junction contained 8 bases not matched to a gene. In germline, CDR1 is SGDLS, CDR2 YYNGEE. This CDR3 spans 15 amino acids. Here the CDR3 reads CASSVQGTGSGEQYF. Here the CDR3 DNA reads TGTGCCAGCAGCGTACAAGGGACAGGGTCCGGCGAGCAGTACTTC.

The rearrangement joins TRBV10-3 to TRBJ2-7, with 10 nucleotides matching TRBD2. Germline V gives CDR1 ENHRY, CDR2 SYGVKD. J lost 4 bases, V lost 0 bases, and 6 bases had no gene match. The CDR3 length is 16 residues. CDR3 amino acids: CAISESRLAGEYEQYF. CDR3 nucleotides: TGTGCCATCAGTGAGTCGAGGCTAGCGGGAGAGTACGAGCAGTACTTC.

The CDR3 loop is CASSLDTGGTNEKLFF. DNA for the CDR3: TGCGCCAGCAGCTTGGACACAGGCGGAACTAATGAAAAACTGTTTTTT. V is TRBV5-1 and J is TRBJ1-4, with a tentative D call TRBD1 (5 bases). The germline V gene encodes CDR1 SGHRS and CDR2 YFSETQ. The CDR3 runs 16 residues. The germline V and J ends were trimmed by 0 bases and 1 base, with 10 bases remaining between them.

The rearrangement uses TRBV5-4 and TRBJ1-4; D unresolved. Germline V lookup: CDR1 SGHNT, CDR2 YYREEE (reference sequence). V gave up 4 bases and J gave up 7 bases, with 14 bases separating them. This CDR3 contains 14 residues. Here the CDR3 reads CASSALDEGEKLFF. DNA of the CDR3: TGTGCCAGCAGCGCCCTTGACGAGGGTGAAAAACTGTTTTTT.

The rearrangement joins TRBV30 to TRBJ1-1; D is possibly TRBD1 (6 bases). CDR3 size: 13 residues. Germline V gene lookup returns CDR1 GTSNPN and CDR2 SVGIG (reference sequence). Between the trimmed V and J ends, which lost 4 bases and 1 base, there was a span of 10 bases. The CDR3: CAWTGAANTEAFF. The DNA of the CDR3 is TGTGCCTGGACAGGGGCCGCGAACACTGAAGCTTTCTTT.

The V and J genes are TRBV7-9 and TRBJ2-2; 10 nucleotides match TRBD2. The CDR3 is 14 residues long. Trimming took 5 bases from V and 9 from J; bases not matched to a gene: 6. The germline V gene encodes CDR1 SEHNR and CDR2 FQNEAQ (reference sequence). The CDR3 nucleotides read TGTGCCAGCAGCCCCCCGGGACTAGCGTGGGAGCTGTTTTTT. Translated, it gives CASSPPGLAWELFF.

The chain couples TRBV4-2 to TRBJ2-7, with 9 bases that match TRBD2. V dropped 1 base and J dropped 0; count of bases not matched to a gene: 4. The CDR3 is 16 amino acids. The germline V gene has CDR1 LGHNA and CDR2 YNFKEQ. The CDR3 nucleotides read TGTGCCAGCAGCCAAGGAATAGCGGGAGTCTCCTACGAGCAGTACTTC. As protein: CASSQGIAGVSYEQYF.

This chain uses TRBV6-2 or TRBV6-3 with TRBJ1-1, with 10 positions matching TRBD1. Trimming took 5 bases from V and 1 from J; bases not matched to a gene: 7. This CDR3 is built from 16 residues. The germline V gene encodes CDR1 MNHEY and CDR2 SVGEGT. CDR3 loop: CASSPVRDRGNTEAFF. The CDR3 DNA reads TGTGCCAGCAGTCCGGTGAGGGACAGGGGGAACACTGAAGCTTTCTTT.

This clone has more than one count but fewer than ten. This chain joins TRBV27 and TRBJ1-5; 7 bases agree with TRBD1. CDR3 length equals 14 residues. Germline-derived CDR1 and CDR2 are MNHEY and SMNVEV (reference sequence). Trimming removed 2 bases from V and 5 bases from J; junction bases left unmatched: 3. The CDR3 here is CASSLIGGDQPQHF. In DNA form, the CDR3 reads TGTGCCAGCAGTTTAATAGGGGGCGATCAGCCCCAGCATTTT.

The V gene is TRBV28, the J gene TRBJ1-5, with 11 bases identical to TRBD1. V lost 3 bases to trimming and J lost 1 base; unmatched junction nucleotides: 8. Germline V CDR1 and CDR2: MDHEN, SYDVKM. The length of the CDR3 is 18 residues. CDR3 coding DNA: TGTGCCAGCAGTTTGTACGGGACAGGGGGTAAAAGCAATCAGCCCCAGCATTTT. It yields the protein CASSLYGTGGKSNQPQHF. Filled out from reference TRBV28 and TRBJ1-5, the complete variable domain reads DVKVTQSSRYLVKRTGEKVFLECVQDMDHENMFWYRQDPGLGLRLIYFSYDVKMKEKGDIPEGYSVSREKKERFSLILESASTNQTSMYLCASSLYGTGGKSNQPQHFGDGTRLSIL.

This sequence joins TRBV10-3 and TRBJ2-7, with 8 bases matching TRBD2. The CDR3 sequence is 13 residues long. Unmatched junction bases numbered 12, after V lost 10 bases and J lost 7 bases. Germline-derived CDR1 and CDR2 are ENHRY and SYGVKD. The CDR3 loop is CASRAGAQGEQYF. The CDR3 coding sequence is TGTGCCAGCCGAGCGGGAGCCCAGGGAGAGCAGTACTTC.

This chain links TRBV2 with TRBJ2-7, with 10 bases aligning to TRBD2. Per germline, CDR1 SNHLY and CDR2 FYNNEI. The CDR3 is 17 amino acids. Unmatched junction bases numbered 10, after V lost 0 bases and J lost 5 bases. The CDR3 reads CASSEARASGRSDEQYF. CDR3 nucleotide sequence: TGTGCCAGCAGTGAAGCGAGGGCTAGCGGGAGAAGCGACGAGCAGTACTTC. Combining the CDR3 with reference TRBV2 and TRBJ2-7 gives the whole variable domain EPEVTQTPSHQVTQMGQEVILRCVPISNHLYFYWYRQILGQKVEFLVSFYNNEISEKSEIFDDQFSVERPDGSNFTLKIRSTKLEDSAMYFCASSEARASGRSDEQYFGPGTRLTVT.

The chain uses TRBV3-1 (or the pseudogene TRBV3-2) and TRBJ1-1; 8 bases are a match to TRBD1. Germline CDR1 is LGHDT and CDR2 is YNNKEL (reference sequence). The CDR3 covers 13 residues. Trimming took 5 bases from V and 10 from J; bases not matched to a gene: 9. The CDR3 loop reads CASSLRGTGRAFF. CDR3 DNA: TGTGCCAGCAGCTTAAGGGGGACAGGTAGAGCTTTCTTT.

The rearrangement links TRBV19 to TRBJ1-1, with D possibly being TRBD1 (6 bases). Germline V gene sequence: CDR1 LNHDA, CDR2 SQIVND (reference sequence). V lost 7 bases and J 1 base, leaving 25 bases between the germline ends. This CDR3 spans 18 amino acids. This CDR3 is CASTNGGHGLLRNTEAFF. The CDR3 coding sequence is TGTGCCAGTACCAATGGGGGACACGGCCTCCTTCGGAACACTGAAGCTTTCTTT.

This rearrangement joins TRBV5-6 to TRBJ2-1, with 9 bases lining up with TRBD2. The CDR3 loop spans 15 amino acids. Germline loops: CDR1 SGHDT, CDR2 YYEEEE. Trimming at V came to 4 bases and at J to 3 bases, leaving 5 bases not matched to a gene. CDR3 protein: CASSISGRGYNEQFF. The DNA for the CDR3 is TGTGCCAGCAGCATTAGCGGGAGAGGCTACAATGAGCAGTTCTTC.

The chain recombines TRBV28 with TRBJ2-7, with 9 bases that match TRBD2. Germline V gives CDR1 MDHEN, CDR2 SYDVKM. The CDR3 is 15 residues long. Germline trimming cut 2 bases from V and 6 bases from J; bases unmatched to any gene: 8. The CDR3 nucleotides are TGTGCCAGCAGTTTACCGGCGGGGGGGGGTTTCGAGCAGTACTTC. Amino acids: CASSLPAGGGFEQYF.

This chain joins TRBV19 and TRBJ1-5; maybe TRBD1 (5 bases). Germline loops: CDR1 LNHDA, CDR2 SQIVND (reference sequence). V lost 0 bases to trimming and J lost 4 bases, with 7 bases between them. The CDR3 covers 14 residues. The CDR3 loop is CASSIDGGNQPQHF. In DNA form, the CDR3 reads TGTGCCAGTAGTATAGATGGGGGGAATCAGCCCCAGCATTTT.

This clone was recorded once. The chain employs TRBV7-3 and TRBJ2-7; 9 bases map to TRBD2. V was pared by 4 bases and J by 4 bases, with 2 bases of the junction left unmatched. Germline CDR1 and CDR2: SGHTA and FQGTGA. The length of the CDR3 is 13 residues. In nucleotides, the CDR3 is TGTGCCAGCAGCTCCAGCGGGAGGTACGAGCAGTACTTC. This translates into CASSSSGRYEQYF.

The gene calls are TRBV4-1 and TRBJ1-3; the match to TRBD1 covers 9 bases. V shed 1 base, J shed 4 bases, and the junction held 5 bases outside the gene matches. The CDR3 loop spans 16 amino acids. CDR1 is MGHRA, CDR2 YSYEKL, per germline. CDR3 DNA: TGCGCCAGCAGCCAAGTCGGACAGGGGCAGGGAAACACCATATATTTT. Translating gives CASSQVGQGQGNTIYF.